The 22 T cell receptor beta chains below come from one sample, sequenced in a study of CD8+CD57+ T cells in acquired aplastic anemia. The use of genomic DNA as template underpinned the TCR beta VDJ and CDR3 profiling. TCRdb called the reads again in MiXCR, with one record for every CDR3 protein. The data contain around 190,000 distinct CDR3 sequences, around 50% of them singletons. Before being chosen for sequencing, patients had shown CD8+CD57+ cell expansion by flow cytometry. The source material was sorted CD4+, CD8+, or CD8+CD57+ T cells (not recorded which) from PBMCs. These TCRs come from a human donor with aplastic anemia.

The CDR3 DNA sequence: TGTGCCAGCAGTTGGGACACAGAATACGAGCAGTACTTC. Residues: CASSWDTEYEQYF. The V call is TRBV12-3 or TRBV12-4, the J call TRBJ2-7, with a possible D match to TRBD1 (6 bases). The CDR3 is made up of 13 amino acids. Trimming removed 4 bases from V and 4 bases from J, with 11 bases in between.

This clonotype appeared many times. This chain links TRBV24-1 with TRBJ2-3, with D possibly TRBD1 on 6 matching bases. The V gene's germline CDR1 is KGHDR and CDR2 SFDVKD. The CDR3 has 14 amino acids. The V end lost 1 base, the J end lost 4 bases, and 8 bases lay between the germline ends. The CDR3 loop is CATSDFQGPDTQYF. CDR3 DNA sequence: TGTGCCACCAGTGATTTCCAGGGGCCAGATACGCAGTATTTT.

This clonotype was observed many times. The chain uses TRBV25-1 and TRBJ1-1; TRBD1 might be the D (5 bases). The CDR3 is 12 residues long. V lost 7 bases and J lost 3, with 9 bases in between. The germline V gene has CDR1 MGHDK and CDR2 SYGVNS. The CDR3 DNA reads as TGTGCCAGCAAGGGGACTTACACTGAAGCTTTCTTT. Residues: CASKGTYTEAFF.

Regarding this clonotype: Since a much larger clone is just one base distant, this may be a read error. V usage is TRBV20-1 and J usage is TRBJ2-2; 8 bases are shared with TRBD2. V shed 1 base, J shed 0 bases, and the junction held 10 bases outside the gene matches. The germline gives CDR1 DFQATT, CDR2 SNEGSKA (reference sequence). The CDR3 is made up of 18 amino acids. The chain's CDR3 is CSARGSGLAGANTGELFF. The CDR3 DNA reads TGCAGTGCTAGAGGTTCGGGCCTAGCGGGTGCGAACACCGGGGAGCTGTTTTTT.

The CDR3: CATGKPGGFGYGYTF. DNA for the CDR3: TGTGCCACCGGAAAGCCTGGGGGATTTGGGTATGGCTACACCTTC. V gene TRBV15 combines with J gene TRBJ1-2, with D perhaps TRBD1 (5 bases). CDR3 size: 15 residues. Germline V gives CDR1 LNHNV, CDR2 YYDKDF (reference sequence). The V end lost 8 bases, the J end lost 5 bases, and 21 bases lay between the germline ends.

The J gene is TRBJ2-1, the V gene TRBV5-4; TRBD2 might be the D (5 bases). There are 14 residues in the CDR3. Germline-derived CDR1 and CDR2 are SGHNT and YYREEE (reference sequence). The V end was cut by 8 bases, the J end by 4 bases, with 16 bases between. The CDR3 here is CASSQAELYNEQFF. The CDR3 DNA follows: TGTGCCAGTTCACAAGCGGAGCTATACAATGAGCAGTTCTTC.

The chain carries TRBV20-1 and TRBJ1-6; D remains ambiguous. From germline, CDR1 is DFQATT and CDR2 SNEGSKA (reference sequence). The CDR3 is made up of 13 amino acids. V dropped 0 bases and J dropped 7 bases, with 7 bases sitting between them. The CDR3 nucleotides read TGCAGTGCTAGAGACCCGAAAAATTCACCCCTCCACTTT. This translates into CSARDPKNSPLHF.

Many counts were recorded for this clonotype. The CDR3 spells CASSLSTTQYF. DNA of the CDR3: TGTGCCAGCAGCCTATCAACAACGCAGTATTTT. The chain has TRBV2 and TRBJ2-3, with D uncertain. This CDR3 region has 11 residues. With 6 bases removed from V and 9 bases from J, the gap between germline ends came to 10 bases. Germline V gene lookup returns CDR1 SNHLY and CDR2 FYNNEI.

The chain combines TRBV19 with TRBJ2-7; perhaps TRBD2 as D (6 bases). CDR3 length: 13 residues. Trimming cost V 7 bases and J 7 bases, with 17 bases left between them. The V gene's germline CDR1 is LNHDA and CDR2 SQIVND (reference sequence). CDR3 nucleotides: TGTGCCAGTACCCCTGGAGGGGTCGGTGAGCAGTACTTC. It yields the protein CASTPGGVGEQYF.

The table lists this clonotype with many counts. V and J are TRBV9 and TRBJ2-3, with unresolved D. Per germline, CDR1 SGDLS and CDR2 YYNGEE. Between the trimmed V and J ends, which lost 4 bases and 3 bases, there was a span of 0 bases. The CDR3 sequence is 10 residues long. The DNA of the CDR3 is TGTGCCAGCAGCACAGATACGCAGTATTTT. It encodes CASSTDTQYF.

This sequence joins TRBV10-3 and TRBJ1-1; a weak D match, TRBD1 (6 bases). Trimming stripped 6 bases from V and 3 bases from J, with 8 bases between. The CDR3 is 12 amino acids. The germline CDR1 and CDR2 sequences are ENHRY and SYGVKD. The CDR3 DNA sequence: TGTGCCATCAGACAGGGAGACACTGAAGCTTTCTTT. This sequence encodes CAIRQGDTEAFF.

The J gene is TRBJ1-1, the V gene TRBV5-6; D gene unclear. The CDR3 is 11 residues long. Trimming shortened V by 3 bases and J by 7 bases, and 7 bases separated the two germline ends. Germline CDR1 reads SGHDT; CDR2 reads YYEEEE. In DNA, the CDR3 is TGTGCCAGCAGCTACGGGGTTGAAGCTTTCTTT. Its protein is CASSYGVEAFF.

This clonotype was detected once. CDR3 sequence: CATSDSDRINQPQHF. DNA of the CDR3: TGTGCCACCAGTGATTCTGACAGGATAAATCAGCCCCAGCATTTT. The chain carries TRBV24-1 and TRBJ1-5; D is perhaps TRBD1 (6 bases). The CDR3 is made up of 15 amino acids. V dropped 2 bases and J dropped 4 bases, with 11 bases sitting between them. Looked up from germline, CDR1 is KGHDR and CDR2 is SFDVKD.

In this sample, this clonotype turned up many times. CDR3 sequence reads: CASSSRDISEKLFF. The CDR3 nucleotides read TGTGCCAGCAGTTCCCGGGACATCAGTGAAAAACTGTTTTTT. The chain carries TRBV13 and TRBJ1-4; D is possibly TRBD1 (6 bases). The CDR3 has 14 residues. Deletions cut 6 bases from V and 7 bases from J, with 15 bases between. Germline V CDR1 and CDR2: PRHDT, FYEKMQ (reference sequence).

J is TRBJ2-3 and V is TRBV2; 9 bases fit TRBD2. The V gene end was trimmed by 6 bases and the J gene end by 5 bases; junction bases not matched to a gene: 9. The CDR3 runs 15 residues. Germline CDR1 and CDR2: SNHLY and FYNNEI. Written as DNA, the CDR3 is TGTGCCAGCAGGCCCCCTGCGGGGGGGCAAGATACGCAGTATTTT. Translating gives CASRPPAGGQDTQYF.

In its sample, this clonotype was seen many times. This sequence joins TRBV6-1 and TRBJ2-7, with D perhaps assigned TRBD1 or TRBD2 (5 bases each). V lost 8 bases, J lost 5 bases, and 13 bases lay in between. Per germline, CDR1 MNHNS and CDR2 SASEGT. This CDR3 has 12 residues. CDR3 amino acids: CASLWGSHEQYF. The CDR3 bases are TGTGCCAGCCTCTGGGGGTCTCACGAGCAGTACTTC.

The CDR3 DNA is TGCGCCAGCAGCCAGGCCGGGACCCCGTCCGTGCAGTTCTTC. Encoded protein: CASSQAGTPSVQFF. This sequence joins TRBV4-1 and TRBJ2-1; perhaps D is TRBD1 or TRBD2 (5 bases each). Deletions cut 3 bases from V and 12 bases from J, with 18 bases between. This CDR3 contains 14 residues. CDR1 MGHRA and CDR2 YSYEKL come from the germline V gene.

The chain links TRBV2 to TRBJ2-7; possible D gene TRBD2, 5 bases. Looked up from germline, CDR1 is SNHLY and CDR2 is FYNNEI. Trimming pared 5 bases from V and 4 bases from J, leaving 15 bases between. The CDR3 contains 14 residues. For the CDR3, the DNA is TGTGCCAGCAGTTCCGGGATAGTATCATACGAGCAGTACTTC. Translation gives CASSSGIVSYEQYF.

This chain links TRBV9 with TRBJ2-2; the match to TRBD1 covers 10 bases. V gave up 7 bases and J gave up 2 bases; unmatched junction bases: 8. There are 16 residues in the CDR3. CDR1 and CDR2 from the germline V gene are SGDLS and YYNGEE. The CDR3 sequence: CASLMGDRGNTGELFF. The CDR3 DNA follows: TGTGCCAGCCTCATGGGGGACAGGGGTAACACCGGGGAGCTGTTTTTT.

This clonotype occurred a few times. The rearrangement uses TRBV12-3 or TRBV12-4 and TRBJ2-7; 9 bases align to TRBD2. After removal of 5 bases from V and 2 bases from J, the junction contained 4 bases not matched to a gene. CDR3 size: 14 residues. The chain's CDR3 is CASSRLAGAYEQYF. The DNA of the CDR3 is TGTGCCAGCAGTCGTTTAGCGGGGGCCTACGAGCAGTACTTC.

This clonotype showed up many times. This chain joins TRBV12-3 or TRBV12-4 and TRBJ1-3; 8 nucleotides align to TRBD1. V lost 5 bases and J lost 4; bases outside the gene matches: 7. The CDR3 contains 15 residues. The CDR3 sequence: CASSPGQGEGNTIYF. CDR3 coding DNA: TGTGCCAGCAGTCCCGGACAGGGCGAGGGAAACACCATATATTTT.

This clonotype showed up many times. The V call is TRBV6-1, the J call TRBJ2-1; unclear D gene. The germline V gene has CDR1 MNHNS and CDR2 SASEGT. The CDR3 length is 11 residues. V gave up 7 bases and J gave up 8 bases, with 9 bases separating them. DNA of the CDR3: TGTGCCAGCATCGACTGGGATGAGCAGTTCTTC. It codes for CASIDWDEQFF.